This T cell receptor (beta chain) was documented in a study of neoadjuvant nivolumab and ipilimumab in lung cancer. General study results and limits: Compared with tumor-adjacent uninvolved lung, resected tumors showed greater richness and clonality.

With regard to this clone: Its antigen is unidentified.

The CDR3 has 14 residues. Germline lookup yields CDR1 ENHRY and CDR2 SYGVKD. The V end lost 10 bases, the J end lost 8 bases, and 21 bases lay between the germline ends. Profiling relied on immunoSEQ multiplex PCR, and the TCRdb table lists in-frame clones only, not all of them. The sample carries some 9,300 clones, 84% recorded once. The clonotype comes from an adult with non-small cell lung cancer. Sequenced here: tumor tissue, sampled after neoadjuvant nivolumab, alone or with ipilimumab, at or shortly before surgery. V gene TRBV10-3 combines with J gene TRBJ2-1, with D possibly TRBD1 on 5 matching bases. The CDR3 loop is CATLDSQVGDEQFF. The CDR3 DNA is TGTGCCACGCTCGACAGTCAGGTAGGCGATGAGCAGTTCTTC.